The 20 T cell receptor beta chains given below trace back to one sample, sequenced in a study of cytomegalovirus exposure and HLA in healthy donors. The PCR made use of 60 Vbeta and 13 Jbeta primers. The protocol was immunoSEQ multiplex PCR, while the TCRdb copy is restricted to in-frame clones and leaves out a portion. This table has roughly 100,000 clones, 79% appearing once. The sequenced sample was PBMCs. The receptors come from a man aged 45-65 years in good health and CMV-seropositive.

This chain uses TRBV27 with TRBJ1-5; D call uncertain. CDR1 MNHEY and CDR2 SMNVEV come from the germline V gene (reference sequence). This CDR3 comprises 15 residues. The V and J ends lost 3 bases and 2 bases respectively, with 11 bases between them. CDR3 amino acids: CASSFQVGGNQPQHF. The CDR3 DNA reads TGTGCCAGCAGTTTCCAAGTCGGAGGCAATCAGCCCCAGCATTTT.

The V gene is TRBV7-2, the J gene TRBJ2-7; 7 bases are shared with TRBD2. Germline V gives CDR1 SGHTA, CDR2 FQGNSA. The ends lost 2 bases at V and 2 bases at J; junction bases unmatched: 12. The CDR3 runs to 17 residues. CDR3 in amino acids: CASSLSWGSGSPYEQYF. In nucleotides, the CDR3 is TGTGCCAGCAGCTTATCATGGGGTAGCGGGTCTCCCTACGAGCAGTACTTC.

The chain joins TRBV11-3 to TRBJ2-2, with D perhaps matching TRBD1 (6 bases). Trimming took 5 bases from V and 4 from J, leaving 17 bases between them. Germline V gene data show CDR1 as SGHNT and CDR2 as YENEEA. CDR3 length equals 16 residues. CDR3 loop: CASSPPGVDGTGELFF. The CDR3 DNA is TGTGCCAGCAGCCCCCCAGGGGTAGACGGCACCGGGGAGCTGTTTTTT.

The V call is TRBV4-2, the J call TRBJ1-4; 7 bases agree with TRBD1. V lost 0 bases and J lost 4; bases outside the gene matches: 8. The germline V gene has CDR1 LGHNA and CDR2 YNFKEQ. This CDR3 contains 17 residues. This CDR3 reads CASSQEIAGGINEKLFF. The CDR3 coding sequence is TGTGCCAGCAGCCAAGAAATTGCAGGGGGAATTAATGAAAAACTGTTTTTT.

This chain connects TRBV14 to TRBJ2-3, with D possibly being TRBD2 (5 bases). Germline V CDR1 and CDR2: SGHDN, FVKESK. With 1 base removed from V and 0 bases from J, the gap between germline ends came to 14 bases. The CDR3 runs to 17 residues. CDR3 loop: CASSQGFPGTSTDTQYF. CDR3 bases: TGTGCCAGCAGCCAAGGGTTCCCGGGAACAAGCACAGATACGCAGTATTTT.

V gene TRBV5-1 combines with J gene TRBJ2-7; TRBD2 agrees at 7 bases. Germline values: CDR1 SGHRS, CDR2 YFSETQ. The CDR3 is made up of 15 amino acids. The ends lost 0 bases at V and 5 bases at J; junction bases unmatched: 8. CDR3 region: CASSLGLAGFDEQYF. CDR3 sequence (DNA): TGCGCCAGCAGCTTGGGACTAGCCGGTTTCGACGAGCAGTACTTC.

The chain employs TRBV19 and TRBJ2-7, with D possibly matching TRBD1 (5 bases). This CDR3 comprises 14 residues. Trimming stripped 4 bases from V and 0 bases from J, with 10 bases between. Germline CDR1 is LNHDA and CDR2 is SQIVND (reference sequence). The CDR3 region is CASSNRLLSYEQYF. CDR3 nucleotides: TGTGCCAGTAGTAACAGGTTACTCTCCTACGAGCAGTACTTC.

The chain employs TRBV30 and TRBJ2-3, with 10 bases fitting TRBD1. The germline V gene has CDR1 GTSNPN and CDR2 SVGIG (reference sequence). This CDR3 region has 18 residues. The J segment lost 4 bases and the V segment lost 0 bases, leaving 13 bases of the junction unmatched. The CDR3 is CAWSVSRWDRGPSDTQYF. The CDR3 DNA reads TGTGCCTGGAGTGTATCGCGTTGGGACAGGGGCCCATCAGATACGCAGTATTTT.

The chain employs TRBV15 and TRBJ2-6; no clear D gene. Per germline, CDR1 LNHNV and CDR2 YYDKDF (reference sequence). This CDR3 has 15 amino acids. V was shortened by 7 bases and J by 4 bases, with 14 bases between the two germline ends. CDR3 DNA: TGTGCCACCAACAAAGCAGGCCCCGGGGCCAACGTCCTGACTTTC. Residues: CATNKAGPGANVLTF.

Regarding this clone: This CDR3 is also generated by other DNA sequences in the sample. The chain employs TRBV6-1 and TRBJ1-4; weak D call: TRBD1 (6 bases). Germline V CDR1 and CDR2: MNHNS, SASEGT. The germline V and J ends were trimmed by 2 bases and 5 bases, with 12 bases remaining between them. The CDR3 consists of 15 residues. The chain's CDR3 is CASSERTGPNEKLFF. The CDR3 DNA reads TGTGCCAGCAGTGAAAGAACAGGGCCAAATGAAAAACTGTTTTTT.

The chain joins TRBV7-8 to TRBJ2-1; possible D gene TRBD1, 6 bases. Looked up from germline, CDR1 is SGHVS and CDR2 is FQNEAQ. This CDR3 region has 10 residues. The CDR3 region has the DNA TGTGCAGATGAGGGACAAGAGCAGTTCTTC. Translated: CADEGQEQFF.

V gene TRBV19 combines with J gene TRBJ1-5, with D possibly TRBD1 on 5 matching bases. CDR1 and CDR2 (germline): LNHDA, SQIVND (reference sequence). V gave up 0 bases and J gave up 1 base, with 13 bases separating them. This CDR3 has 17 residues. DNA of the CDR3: TGTGCCAGTAGTATAGATCACGGGGGGGTGAGCAATCAGCCCCAGCATTTT. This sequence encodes CASSIDHGGVSNQPQHF.

CDR3 coding DNA: TGTGCCAGCAGGAGAGGGGGGGCTCAGGAGACCCAGTACTTC. As protein: CASRRGGAQETQYF. J is TRBJ2-5 and V is TRBV6-5; the D gene is possibly TRBD2 (7 bases). Germline V gene sequence: CDR1 MNHEY, CDR2 SVGAGI. V lost 6 bases and J 5 bases, leaving 16 bases between the germline ends. The CDR3 runs to 14 residues.

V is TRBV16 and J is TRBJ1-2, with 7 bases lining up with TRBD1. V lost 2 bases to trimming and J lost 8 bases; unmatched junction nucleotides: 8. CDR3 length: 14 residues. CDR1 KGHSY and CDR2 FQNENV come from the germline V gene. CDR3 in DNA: TGTGCCAGCAGCCAAGCGACAGGGATGGGAGGCTACACCTTC. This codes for CASSQATGMGGYTF.

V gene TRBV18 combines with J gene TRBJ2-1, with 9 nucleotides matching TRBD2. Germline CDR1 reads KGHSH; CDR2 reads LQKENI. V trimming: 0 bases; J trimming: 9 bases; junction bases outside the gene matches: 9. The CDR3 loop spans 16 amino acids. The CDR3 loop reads CASSPPLAGSPSEQFF. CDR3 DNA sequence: TGTGCCAGCTCACCACCTCTAGCGGGGAGCCCAAGTGAGCAGTTCTTC.

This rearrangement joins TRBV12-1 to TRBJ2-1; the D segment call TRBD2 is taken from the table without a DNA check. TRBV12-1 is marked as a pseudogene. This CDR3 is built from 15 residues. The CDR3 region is CASSFGGSSYNEQFF. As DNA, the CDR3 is TGTGCCAGCAGCTTTGGCGGGAGTAGCTACAATGAGCAGTTCTTC.

The CDR3 DNA reads TGTGCCAGCGGGACTAGCGGGAACTACAATGAGCAGTTCTTC. Translated: CASGTSGNYNEQFF. The chain links TRBV6-5 to TRBJ2-1; 13 bases line up with TRBD2. This CDR3 is 14 amino acids long. V gave up 8 bases and J gave up 3 bases; unmatched junction bases: 1. The V gene's germline CDR1 is MNHEY and CDR2 SVGAGI.

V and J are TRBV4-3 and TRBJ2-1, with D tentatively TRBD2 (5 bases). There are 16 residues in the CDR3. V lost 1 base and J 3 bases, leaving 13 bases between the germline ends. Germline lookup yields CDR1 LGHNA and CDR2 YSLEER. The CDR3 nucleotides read TGCGCCAGCAGCCAAGGGGTGGGAACTAGCTACAATGAGCAGTTCTTC. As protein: CASSQGVGTSYNEQFF.

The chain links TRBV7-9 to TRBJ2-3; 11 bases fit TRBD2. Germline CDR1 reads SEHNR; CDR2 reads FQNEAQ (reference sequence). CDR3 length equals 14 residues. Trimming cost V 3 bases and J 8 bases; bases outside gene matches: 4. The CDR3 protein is CASSLGLAVLTQYF. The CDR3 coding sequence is TGTGCCAGCAGCTTGGGACTAGCGGTCCTTACGCAGTATTTT. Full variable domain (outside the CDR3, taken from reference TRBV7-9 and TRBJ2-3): DTGVSQNPRHKITKRGQNVTFRCDPISEHNRLYWYRQTLGQGPEFLTYFQNEAQLEKSRLLSDRFSAERPKGSFSTLEIQRTEQGDSAMYLCASSLGLAVLTQYFGPGTRLTVL.

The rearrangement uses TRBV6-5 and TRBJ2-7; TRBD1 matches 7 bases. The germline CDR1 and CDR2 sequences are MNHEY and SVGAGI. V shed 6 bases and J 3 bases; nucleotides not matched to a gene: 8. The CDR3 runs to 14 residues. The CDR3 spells CASSPGTAGYEQYF. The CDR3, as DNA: TGTGCCAGCAGCCCCGGGACAGCCGGCTACGAGCAGTACTTC.